One TCR beta chain is described in this entry. Its antigen remains unknown. The CDR3 spans 12 residues. Looked up from germline, CDR1 is MDHEN and CDR2 is SYDVKM. V was cut by 10 bases and J by 2 bases, with 12 bases left in between. The time point: pretreatment peripheral blood. Per-patient samples, pretreatment and on-treatment, numbered 1 to 8. Repertoires were generated with immunoSEQ multiplex PCR, while TCRdb's copy carries only in-frame clones and drops some. Among 80,000 to 90,000 clones listed, around 85% were seen once. The data were taken from a study of PD-L1 blockade in urothelial cancer. At the level of the study: The median T cell count in blood samples was about 140,000. Study results and limitations: Below-median pretreatment blood TCR clonality predicted better survival.

The clonotype originates from a man aged 55 to 70 with urothelial cancer. This sequence joins TRBV28 and TRBJ2-7; tentatively, D is TRBD1 (5 bases). Sample: PBMCs, taken around atezolizumab (anti-PD-L1) treatment. CDR3 loop: CAKAGRPYEQYF. CDR3 coding DNA: TGTGCCAAAGCAGGGCGTCCCTACGAGCAGTACTTC.